One and the same sample provided the 9 T cell receptor beta chains below, sequenced in a study of blood T cell repertoires in COVID-19. Libraries were prepared by immunoSEQ multiplex PCR; TCRdb keeps only in-frame clonotypes and omits some of them. Of some 100,000 clones listed, 80% to 95% are singletons. The sample comprised peripheral blood. All receptors come from a man aged 55 to 70 with acute or convalescent COVID-19.

CDR3 DNA sequence: TGTGCTAGTGGTTCCGCCCCCGGAACATTCACAGGGGGCCCCGCCACCGGGGAGCTGTTTTTT. Protein sequence: CASGSAPGTFTGGPATGELFF. The V call is TRBV12-5, the J call TRBJ2-2; 9 nucleotides line up with TRBD1. This CDR3 has 21 residues. Germline CDR1 and CDR2: LGHNT and FRNRAP. The trim removed 4 bases at V and 4 bases at J, leaving 22 bases unmatched.

The rearrangement links TRBV19 to TRBJ2-1, with 11 bases that match TRBD2. Germline V gene sequence: CDR1 LNHDA, CDR2 SQIVND (reference sequence). This CDR3 spans 15 amino acids. Trimming cost V 6 bases and J 5 bases; bases outside gene matches: 6. CDR3 protein: CASRLAGGPDNEQFF. The CDR3 region has the DNA TGTGCCAGTAGGTTAGCGGGAGGGCCTGACAATGAGCAGTTCTTC.

The genes are TRBV21-1 and TRBJ1-1; TRBD1, the table's D call, lacks a check against the DNA. TRBV21-1 has pseudogene status. The CDR3 spans 18 residues. The CDR3 is CASSKGKDREFSWTEAFF. CDR3 bases: TGTGCCAGCAGCAAAGGTAAGGACAGGGAATTTAGTTGGACTGAAGCTTTCTTT.

The CDR3 coding sequence is TGCGCCAGCTCCACAGGGGGCGTGTTGACTGAAGCTTTCTTT. The encoded protein is CASSTGGVLTEAFF. V usage is TRBV5-1 and J usage is TRBJ1-1; 9 bases match TRBD1. The J segment lost 5 bases and the V segment lost 7 bases, leaving 9 bases of the junction unmatched. The CDR3 has 14 residues. From germline, CDR1 is SGHRS and CDR2 YFSETQ.

The CDR3 is CATSRVRTGSYGYTF. The CDR3 DNA reads TGTGCCACCAGCAGAGTCAGGACAGGGTCGTATGGCTACACCTTC. The chain carries TRBV15 and TRBJ1-2, with 8 bases lining up with TRBD1. The V gene's germline CDR1 is LNHNV and CDR2 YYDKDF (reference sequence). Germline trimming cut 1 base from V and 5 bases from J; bases unmatched to any gene: 6. This CDR3 is 15 amino acids long.

The gene calls are TRBV5-7 and TRBJ1-5; no reliable D call. TRBV5-7 counts as an open reading frame of uncertain function. The CDR3 runs 13 residues. The ends were cut back, 0 bases at V and 4 bases at J, with 5 bases in the middle. As DNA, the CDR3 is TGTGCCAGCAGCTTGGTGAGAAATCAGCCCCAGCATTTT. Encoded protein: CASSLVRNQPQHF.

The chain carries TRBV6-5 and TRBJ2-2; 13 bases line up with TRBD2. CDR3 length: 14 residues. Losses at the gene ends were 8 bases for V and 6 bases for J; bases not matched to a gene: 3. Germline-derived CDR1 and CDR2 are MNHEY and SVGAGI. The CDR3 bases are TGTGCCAGCCGGACTAGCGGGAGCGCCGGGGAGCTGTTTTTT. Residues: CASRTSGSAGELFF.

The chain links TRBV7-6 to TRBJ2-2, with 7 bases that match TRBD1. The CDR3 spans 15 residues. With V trimmed by 4 bases and J by 6 bases, 8 bases remained unmatched. Germline V gives CDR1 SGHVS, CDR2 FNYEAQ. The chain's CDR3 is CASSSPGQQSGELFF. As DNA, the CDR3 is TGTGCCAGCAGCTCTCCGGGACAGCAATCCGGGGAGCTGTTTTTT.

The chain has TRBV28 and TRBJ2-7; 11 bases fit TRBD2. The CDR3 extends over 15 amino acids. J gave up 3 bases and V 4 bases, and 5 bases lay outside the gene matches. Germline V CDR1 and CDR2: MDHEN, SYDVKM. This CDR3 is CASSSLAGGYYEQYF. In DNA form, the CDR3 reads TGTGCCAGCAGTTCCCTAGCGGGGGGCTACTACGAGCAGTACTTC.